Detailed here is one TCR beta chain. The target antigen is unknown. The table came from immunoSEQ multiplex PCR; TCRdb's copy has only in-frame clones and leaves some out. The sample carries roughly 7,900 clones, roughly 73% recorded once. The data were obtained in a study of immune evolution from preneoplasia to lung adenocarcinoma. Study-wide results and caveats: Top clone frequencies peaked in normal lung, apparently declining through invasive adenocarcinoma.

Material for sequencing was FFPE adjacent normal lung tissue. The source of this sequence is a person aged 70 to 85 with lung adenocarcinoma.

The CDR3: CASSLGAFSQETQYF. Written as DNA, the CDR3 is TGTGCCAGTTCCCTCGGGGCGTTTTCTCAAGAGACCCAGTACTTC. V usage is TRBV19 and J usage is TRBJ2-5; D is tentatively TRBD1 or TRBD2 (5 bases each). There are 15 residues in the CDR3. Germline V gives CDR1 LNHDA, CDR2 SQIVND (reference sequence). Trimming pared 8 bases from V and 2 bases from J, leaving 18 bases between.